Listed here is a single TCR beta chain. V gave up 2 bases and J gave up 0 bases, with 7 bases separating them. The CDR3 contains 15 residues. Per the germline V gene, CDR1 is MNHEY and CDR2 is SVGAGI. This record comes from a study of blood T cell repertoires in COVID-19. As for the study in general: Researchers got acute and convalescent COVID-19 samples from the United States, Italy and Spain. From T cells, B-cell-depleted T cells, or PBMCs came the material, which was cDNA or gDNA.

In the original processing: Amplification of reference gene primers provided the estimated nucleated cell counts. Profiled with immunoSEQ multiplex PCR; TCRdb holds only in-frame clones, not every one. V, J and clone size derive from that table, while D and trimming were established from the DNA sequence. The sample has 200,000 or so clones; about 88% are singletons. This clonotype originated in a man younger than 45 with active or convalescent COVID-19. J is TRBJ1-4 and V is TRBV6-5; D ambiguous. The sample comprised peripheral blood. CDR3 sequence reads: CASSYGVATNEKLFF. CDR3 in DNA: TGTGCCAGCAGTTACGGAGTTGCAACTAATGAAAAACTGTTTTTT.